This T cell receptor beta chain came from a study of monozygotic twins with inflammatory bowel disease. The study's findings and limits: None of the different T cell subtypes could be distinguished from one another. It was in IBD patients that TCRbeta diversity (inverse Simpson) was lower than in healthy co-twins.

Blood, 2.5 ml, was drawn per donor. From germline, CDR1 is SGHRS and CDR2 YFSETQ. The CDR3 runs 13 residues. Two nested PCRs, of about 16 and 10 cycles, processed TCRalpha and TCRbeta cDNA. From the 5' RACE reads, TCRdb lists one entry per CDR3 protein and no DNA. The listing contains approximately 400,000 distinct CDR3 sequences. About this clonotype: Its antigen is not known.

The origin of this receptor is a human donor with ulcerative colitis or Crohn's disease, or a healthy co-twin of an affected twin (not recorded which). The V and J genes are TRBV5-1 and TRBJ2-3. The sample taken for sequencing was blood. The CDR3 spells CASSVRVRDTQYF. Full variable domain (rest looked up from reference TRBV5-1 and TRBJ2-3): KAGVTQTPRYLIKTRGQQVTLSCSPISGHRSVSWYQQTPGQGLQFLFEYFSETQRNKGNFPGRFSGRQFSNSRSEMNVSTLELGDSALYLCASSVRVRDTQYFGPGTRLTVL.